The 5 T cell receptor beta chains reported below all come from one sample, sequenced in a study of shared clonotypes between healthy human individuals. Sequenced by immunoSEQ multiplex PCR; TCRdb stores in-frame clones only, minus some. The repertoire consists of 2 million or so clones, with over 85% occurring once and the leading ten covering 0.13%. Material for sequencing was naive CD4+ T cells sorted from blood. The subset denotes: CD45RA+ positively selected. These receptors were taken from a man aged 18 to 29 in good health.

This chain connects TRBV19 to TRBJ1-4; the D is unclear. This CDR3 has 14 amino acids. Germline lookup yields CDR1 LNHDA and CDR2 SQIVND (reference sequence). Trimming pared 6 bases from V and 0 bases from J, leaving 8 bases between. The CDR3 DNA sequence: TGTGCCAGTAGCGTCCTATCAACTAATGAAAAACTGTTTTTT. This encodes CASSVLSTNEKLFF.

V is TRBV7-6 and J is TRBJ2-3; D is undetermined. CDR3 length equals 11 residues. Germline CDR1 SGHVS, CDR2 FNYEAQ. The ends were cut back, 0 bases at V and 7 bases at J, with 2 bases in the middle. This CDR3 reads CASSLANTQYF. CDR3 nucleotides: TGTGCCAGCAGCTTAGCTAATACGCAGTATTTT.

The chain links TRBV6-1 to TRBJ2-5; D is perhaps TRBD2 (6 bases). V was shortened by 7 bases and J by 4 bases, with 19 bases between the two germline ends. From germline, CDR1 is MNHNS and CDR2 SASEGT. The CDR3 is 15 amino acids. The CDR3 protein is CASINRRGWGETQYF. The CDR3, as DNA: TGTGCCAGCATCAACCGGAGGGGATGGGGAGAGACCCAGTACTTC.

The rearrangement joins TRBV5-1 to TRBJ2-5; 12 positions agree with TRBD2. Per germline, CDR1 SGHRS and CDR2 YFSETQ. The CDR3 sequence is 15 residues long. The junction had 7 bases not matched to a gene; V was cut back by 7 bases and J by 3 bases. The CDR3, as DNA: TGCGCCAGCTCCCCGTCTAGCGGGGGGGAAGAGACCCAGTACTTC. It codes for CASSPSSGGEETQYF.

This CDR3 reads CAISDLDGPTYTF. CDR3 nucleotides: TGTGCCATCAGTGACCTTGACGGTCCTACCTACACCTTC. V usage is TRBV10-3 and J usage is TRBJ1-2; D uncertain. The CDR3 extends over 13 amino acids. CDR1 is ENHRY, CDR2 SYGVKD, per germline. V lost 3 bases, J lost 10 bases, and 15 bases lay in between.